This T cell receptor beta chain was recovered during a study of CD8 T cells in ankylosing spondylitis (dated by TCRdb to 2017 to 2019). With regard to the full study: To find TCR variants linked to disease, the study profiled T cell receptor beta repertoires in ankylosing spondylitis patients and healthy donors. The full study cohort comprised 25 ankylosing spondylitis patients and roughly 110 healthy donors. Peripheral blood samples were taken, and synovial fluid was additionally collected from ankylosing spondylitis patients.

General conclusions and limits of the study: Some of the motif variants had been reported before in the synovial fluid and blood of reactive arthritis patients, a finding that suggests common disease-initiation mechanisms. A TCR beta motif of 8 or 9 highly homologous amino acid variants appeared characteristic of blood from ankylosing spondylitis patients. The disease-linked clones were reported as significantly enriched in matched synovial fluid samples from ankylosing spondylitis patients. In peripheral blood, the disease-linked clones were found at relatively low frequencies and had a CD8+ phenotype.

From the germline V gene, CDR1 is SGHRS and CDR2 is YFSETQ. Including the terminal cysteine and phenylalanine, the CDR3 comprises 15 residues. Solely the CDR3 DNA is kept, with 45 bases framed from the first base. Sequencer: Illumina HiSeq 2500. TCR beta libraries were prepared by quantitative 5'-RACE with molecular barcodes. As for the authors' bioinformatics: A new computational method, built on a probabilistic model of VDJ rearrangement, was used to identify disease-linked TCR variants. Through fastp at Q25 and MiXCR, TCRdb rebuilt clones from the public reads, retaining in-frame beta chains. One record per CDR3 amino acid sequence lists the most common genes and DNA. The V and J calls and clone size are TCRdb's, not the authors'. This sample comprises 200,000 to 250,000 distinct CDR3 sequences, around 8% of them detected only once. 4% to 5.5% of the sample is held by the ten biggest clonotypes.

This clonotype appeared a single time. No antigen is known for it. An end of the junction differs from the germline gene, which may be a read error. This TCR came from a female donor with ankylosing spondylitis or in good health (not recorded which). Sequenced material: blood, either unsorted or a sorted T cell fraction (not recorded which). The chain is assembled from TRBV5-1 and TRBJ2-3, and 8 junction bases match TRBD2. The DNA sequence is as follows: TGCGTCAGCAGCTTGGGACTAGTGGGAACAGATACGCAGTATTTT. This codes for CVSSLGLVGTDTQYF.